The 10 T cell receptor beta chains given below trace back to one sample, sequenced in a study of T cell responses to AZD1222 COVID-19 vaccine. The protocol was immunoSEQ multiplex PCR, while the TCRdb copy is restricted to in-frame clones and leaves out a portion. The sample includes roughly 81,000 clones, 65% to 90% of them seen just once. The sample in question was peripheral blood, obtained on day 0 of AZD1222 vaccination. Receptors were obtained from an adult in good health.

J is TRBJ2-7 and V is TRBV6-5, with 7 bases fitting TRBD2. This CDR3 contains 15 residues. Per the germline V gene, CDR1 is MNHEY and CDR2 is SVGAGI. Trimming removed 5 bases from V and 2 bases from J; junction bases left unmatched: 9. This CDR3 is CASSLPGGPTYEQYF. The CDR3 region has the DNA TGTGCCAGCAGTCTCCCGGGGGGACCCACCTACGAGCAGTACTTC.

The CDR3 is CASSPTSGRPGELFF. The DNA of the CDR3 is TGCGCCAGCAGCCCGACTAGCGGGAGGCCCGGGGAGCTGTTTTTT. V and J are TRBV4-1 and TRBJ2-2; 13 bases align to TRBD2. Germline-derived CDR1 and CDR2 are MGHRA and YSYEKL. Trimming at V came to 4 bases and at J to 6 bases, leaving 2 bases not matched to a gene. The length of the CDR3 is 15 residues.

The CDR3 coding sequence is TGTGCCAGCAGCTCCTGGGGTAGCGGGAGGGCGAACAATGAGCAGTTCTTC. Translation gives CASSSWGSGRANNEQFF. The chain recombines TRBV7-3 with TRBJ2-1, with TRBD2 identical over 11 bases. The junction had 10 bases not matched to a gene; V was cut back by 4 bases and J by 5 bases. CDR1 is SGHTA and CDR2 is FQGTGA in the germline V gene. The CDR3 consists of 17 residues.

The rearrangement links TRBV29-1 to TRBJ2-2; maybe TRBD1 (5 bases). V lost 5 bases and J lost 3, with 25 bases in between. The CDR3 covers 18 residues. Germline V gene sequence: CDR1 SQVTM, CDR2 ANQGSEA. The CDR3 bases are TGCAGCGTTCTCGCCCCTGAAAAGGGGCCTCCCTACACCGGGGAGCTGTTTTTT. Protein sequence: CSVLAPEKGPPYTGELFF.

The CDR3 DNA reads TGCAGCGGCCGAAGGGGGTTTGGGAACACCGGGGAGCTGTTTTTT. This sequence encodes CSGRRGFGNTGELFF. The chain joins TRBV29-1 to TRBJ2-2, with D perhaps TRBD1 (6 bases). CDR3 length: 15 amino acids. Germline V gene lookup returns CDR1 SQVTM and CDR2 ANQGSEA. V was pared by 7 bases and J by 1 base, with 16 bases between.

This clone occurred once. The J gene is TRBJ2-3, the V gene TRBV7-2; 9 bases are shared with TRBD1. The CDR3 runs to 15 residues. Germline V gene data show CDR1 as SGHTA and CDR2 as FQGNSA. V shed 2 bases and J 6 bases; nucleotides not matched to a gene: 6. CDR3 in DNA: TGTGCCAGCAGCTTACTAGGACAGGGGAAGGATACGCAGTATTTT. Residues: CASSLLGQGKDTQYF.

This clone was seen only once. The rearrangement uses TRBV6-5 and TRBJ1-2; 7 bases line up with TRBD1. The CDR3 extends over 13 amino acids. Germline V gives CDR1 MNHEY, CDR2 SVGAGI. V shed 7 bases, J shed 4 bases, and the junction held 6 bases outside the gene matches. The CDR3 sequence: CASMRGRAYGYTF. The CDR3 DNA reads TGTGCCAGCATGAGGGGGCGCGCCTATGGCTACACCTTC.

V and J are TRBV27 and TRBJ2-2; 8 bases fit TRBD2. The V and J ends lost 2 bases and 1 base, in that order; junction bases with no gene match: 3. CDR3 size: 16 residues. Germline V lookup: CDR1 MNHEY, CDR2 SMNVEV (reference sequence). CDR3 DNA: TGTGCCAGCAGTTTACGTCTAGCGGGGAACACCGGGGAGCTGTTTTTT. Residues: CASSLRLAGNTGELFF.

This clone occurred once. V usage is TRBV19 and J usage is TRBJ1-1; D is perhaps TRBD1 (5 bases). Germline V CDR1 and CDR2: LNHDA, SQIVND (reference sequence). V lost 3 bases and J 11 bases, leaving 19 bases between the germline ends. This CDR3 region has 14 residues. The chain's CDR3 is CASSINRQGVHAFF. Written as DNA, the CDR3 is TGTGCCAGTAGTATTAATCGGCAGGGCGTTCATGCTTTCTTT.

This clone was counted only a few times. This sequence joins TRBV15 and TRBJ1-4, with 9 bases that match TRBD1. This CDR3 is 15 amino acids long. Trimming took 3 bases from V and 7 from J; bases not matched to a gene: 6. CDR1 is LNHNV, CDR2 YYDKDF, per germline (reference sequence). CDR3 sequence: CATSRIQGASEKLFF. The CDR3 nucleotides are TGTGCCACCAGCAGGATACAGGGGGCGAGTGAAAAACTGTTTTTT.